These 15 T cell receptor beta chains were all obtained from the same sample, sequenced in a study of early stage breast cancer tumors. Using immunoSEQ multiplex PCR, the repertoire was profiled, and TCRdb retains in-frame clones only, with some absent. The table has tens of thousands of clones, about 83% seen once. Sequenced sample: blood. The receptors derive from a person aged 45 to 59 with breast cancer.

This sequence joins TRBV29-1 and TRBJ1-1, with a possible D match to TRBD1 (6 bases). This CDR3 spans 13 amino acids. CDR1 and CDR2 from the germline V gene are SQVTM and ANQGSEA. Trimming took 6 bases from V and 1 from J, leaving 12 bases between them. CDR3 protein: CSVDQGRNTEAFF. CDR3 in DNA: TGCAGCGTGGACCAGGGGCGGAACACTGAAGCTTTCTTT.

The chain is built from TRBV20-1 and TRBJ2-3; TRBD2 matches at 10 bases. The CDR3 sequence is 11 residues long. Trimming took 6 bases from V and 10 from J; bases not matched to a gene: 4. The germline V gene has CDR1 DFQATT and CDR2 SNEGSKA (reference sequence). CDR3 amino acids: CSAPSGSAQYF. CDR3 sequence (DNA): TGCAGTGCACCTAGCGGGAGTGCGCAGTATTTT.

The genes are TRBV28 and TRBJ2-3, with 7 bases fitting TRBD2. The germline gives CDR1 MDHEN, CDR2 SYDVKM. The CDR3 is 15 residues long. V shed 11 bases and J 0 bases; nucleotides not matched to a gene: 11. The CDR3 region has the DNA TGTGCCTGCCGGTTTGCGCGGGGGAGCACAGATACGCAGTATTTT. This sequence encodes CACRFARGSTDTQYF.

The chain carries TRBV21-1 and TRBJ2-7. TRBV21-1 is designated a pseudogene. This CDR3 is built from 18 residues. CDR3 in amino acids: CASSKAGFGAPDSYEQYF. The DNA of the CDR3 is TGTGCCAGCAGCAAAGCGGGGTTCGGGGCGCCTGACTCCTACGAGCAGTACTTC.

This chain connects TRBV11-1 to TRBJ2-7; 9 bases align to TRBD1. V lost 5 bases to trimming and J lost 2 bases; unmatched junction nucleotides: 7. The germline V gene has CDR1 SGHAT and CDR2 FQDESV (reference sequence). The CDR3 spans 15 residues. CDR3 coding DNA: TGTGCCAGCAGCCAAACAGGGGGCGAAACCTACGAGCAGTACTTC. Its translation: CASSQTGGETYEQYF.

The chain carries TRBV2 and TRBJ1-2; D remains ambiguous. The germline V gene encodes CDR1 SNHLY and CDR2 FYNNEI. V gave up 0 bases and J gave up 4 bases, with 9 bases separating them. The CDR3 covers 14 residues. DNA for the CDR3: TGTGCCAGCAGTGAAGCTCCCCAGCTCTATGGCTACACCTTC. This gives the protein CASSEAPQLYGYTF.

The V call is TRBV5-1, the J call TRBJ1-1; a possible D gene is TRBD1 (6 bases). Looked up from germline, CDR1 is SGHRS and CDR2 is YFSETQ. The length of the CDR3 is 15 residues. V dropped 2 bases and J dropped 2 bases, with 13 bases sitting between them. The CDR3 loop is CASSFSRTANTEAFF. The CDR3 DNA is TGCGCCAGCAGCTTTAGCCGGACAGCCAACACTGAAGCTTTCTTT.

The chain couples TRBV27 to TRBJ1-1; D unresolved. This CDR3 contains 14 residues. V lost 3 bases to trimming and J lost 6 bases, with 14 bases between them. Germline V CDR1 and CDR2: MNHEY, SMNVEV (reference sequence). CDR3: CASSFSLGSPEAFF. In DNA form, the CDR3 reads TGTGCCAGCAGTTTCTCCCTGGGCAGCCCTGAAGCTTTCTTT.

The rearrangement uses TRBV18 and TRBJ1-5; tentatively, D is TRBD1 (5 bases). Germline assignment: CDR1 KGHSH and CDR2 LQKENI. Trimming removed 3 bases at V and 10 bases at J, with 13 bases between. The CDR3 consists of 13 residues. The CDR3 region is CASSPAQGDPQHF. CDR3 DNA: TGTGCCAGCTCACCGGCCCAGGGTGATCCCCAGCATTTT. Full variable domain (missing parts from reference TRBV18 and TRBJ1-5): NAGVMQNPRHLVRRRGQEARLRCSPMKGHSHVYWYRQLPEEGLKFMVYLQKENIIDESGMPKERFSAEFPKEGPSILRIQQVVRGDSAAYFCASSPAQGDPQHFGDGTRLSIL.

The rearrangement links TRBV11-2 to TRBJ1-2, with a possible D match to TRBD1 (5 bases). Between the trimmed V and J ends, which lost 5 bases and 3 bases, there was a span of 19 bases. The CDR3 totals 16 residues. From germline, CDR1 is SGHAT and CDR2 FQNNGV. The CDR3 sequence: CASSPRTPKRDYGYTF. The CDR3 DNA follows: TGTGCCAGCAGCCCGCGGACACCGAAAAGGGACTATGGCTACACCTTC.

The chain combines TRBV19 with TRBJ1-1; a weak D match, TRBD1 (6 bases). Germline values: CDR1 LNHDA, CDR2 SQIVND (reference sequence). This CDR3 region has 14 residues. Trimming took off 7 bases at V and 4 bases at J, with 16 bases between the two ends. CDR3 region: CASTPGARVTEAFF. CDR3 DNA sequence: TGTGCCAGTACCCCGGGGGCCCGCGTCACTGAAGCTTTCTTT. Full variable domain (remainder filled in from reference TRBV19 and TRBJ1-1): DGGITQSPKYLFRKEGQNVTLSCEQNLNHDAMYWYRQDPGQGLRLIYYSQIVNDFQKGDIAEGYSVSREKKESFPLTVTSAQKNPTAFYLCASTPGARVTEAFFGQGTRLTVV.

This clone has more than one count but fewer than ten. The genes are TRBV7-9 and TRBJ2-3; D unresolved. The CDR3 runs 11 residues. Per germline, CDR1 SEHNR and CDR2 FQNEAQ (reference sequence). V shed 1 base and J shed 6 bases, with 2 bases lying between them. CDR3 in amino acids: CASSLVDTQYF. CDR3 in DNA: TGTGCCAGCAGCTTAGTGGATACGCAGTATTTT.

V gene TRBV6-6 combines with J gene TRBJ2-5, with D unresolved. Germline V gene sequence: CDR1 MNHNY, CDR2 SVGAGI (reference sequence). Trimming left V 7 bases short and J 2 bases short, with 2 bases between. This CDR3 spans 10 amino acids. As DNA, the CDR3 is TGTGCCAGCACTCAAGAGACCCAGTACTTC. Its protein product is CASTQETQYF.

The rearrangement links TRBV4-3 to TRBJ2-7; TRBD2 matches at 9 bases. V was pared by 4 bases and J by 2 bases, with 9 bases of the junction left unmatched. Germline V gene lookup returns CDR1 LGHNA and CDR2 YSLEER. CDR3 length equals 16 residues. This CDR3 is CASSPVAGEGTYEQYF. In DNA form, the CDR3 reads TGCGCCAGCAGCCCAGTAGCGGGAGAGGGGACCTACGAGCAGTACTTC.

The chain joins TRBV7-9 to TRBJ2-5, with 12 bases aligning to TRBD2. CDR1 is SEHNR, CDR2 FQNEAQ, per germline (reference sequence). The CDR3 totals 17 residues. V lost 4 bases, J lost 4 bases, and 10 bases stayed unmatched. Written as DNA, the CDR3 is TGTGCCAGCAGCTCGATCGGACTAGCGGGAACAGGAGAGACCCAGTACTTC. The encoded protein is CASSSIGLAGTGETQYF.